Only a few counts were recorded for the clone carrying this TCR beta chain. As yet, its antigen is unknown. Samples came from axillary lymph nodes draining the breast cancer. Per germline, CDR1 KGHSH and CDR2 LQKENI. The CDR3 contains 15 residues. Trimming took off 3 bases at V and 5 bases at J, with 14 bases between the two ends. The data are from a study of breast tumors, draining lymph nodes, adjacent tissues. Study outcomes and limitations: Luminal-like breast cancer showed significantly greater tumor-nontumor repertoire similarity than basal-like breast cancer did. Tumor T cell lymph node origin was a supported hypothesis, not proven. Data fit most tumor T cells coming from lymph node, expanding in tumor.

TCRdb redid the calling of the multiplex PCR reads with MiXCR, one entry per CDR3 protein. The sample lists about 130,000 distinct CDR3 sequences, 20% to 25% occurring once. The receptor's source is a female donor with breast cancer. Some clones in this sample may be carry-over from other donors' samples. Sequencing was done on a sample of axillary lymph node tissue. The chain uses TRBV18 and TRBJ1-5; possible D gene TRBD1, 5 bases. CDR3 residues: CASSPAGKEDQPQHF. The CDR3 DNA reads TGTGCCAGCTCACCTGCAGGGAAAGAGGATCAGCCCCAGCATTTT.